This passage covers 30 T cell receptor beta chains from one sample sequenced in a study of T cells in Graves' hyperthyroidism and ophthalmopathy. Amplification of TCR beta CDR3 regions used RNA as the template. During a first-round RT-PCR of the TCR CDR3, the HTBI primer set was used. In TCRdb, the multiplex PCR reads were re-called with MiXCR into one record per CDR3 protein. The sample includes 600,000 or so distinct CDR3 sequences, 13% to 15% of them seen just once. Sequenced: blood. The receptors were gathered from a woman younger than 30 with Graves' ophthalmopathy.

The chain has TRBV10-1 and TRBJ1-4, with 7 bases identical to TRBD1. Trimming took 2 bases from V and 7 from J; bases not matched to a gene: 13. Germline CDR1 and CDR2: WNHNN and SYGVQD (reference sequence). This CDR3 is built from 17 residues. In DNA, the CDR3 is TGCGCCAGCAGTGAGCTGACAGGGCCCGATTGGGGTGAAAAACTGTTTTTT. It encodes CASSELTGPDWGEKLFF.

This clonotype was recorded many times. V gene TRBV7-9 combines with J gene TRBJ2-2; D may be TRBD1 (6 bases). CDR1 is SEHNR and CDR2 is FQNEAQ in the germline V gene (reference sequence). CDR3 length: 16 residues. Deletions cut 0 bases from V and 1 base from J, with 9 bases between. This chain's CDR3 is CASSLAKTGNTGELFF. As DNA, the CDR3 is TGTGCCAGCAGCTTAGCCAAGACAGGGAACACCGGGGAGCTGTTTTTT. Supplemented by reference TRBV7-9 and TRBJ2-2, the full variable domain reads DTGVSQNPRHKITKRGQNVTFRCDPISEHNRLYWYRQTLGQGPEFLTYFQNEAQLEKSRLLSDRFSAERPKGSFSTLEIQRTEQGDSAMYLCASSLAKTGNTGELFFGEGSRLTVL.

This clonotype was seen only a few times. The V call is TRBV4-2, the J call TRBJ1-4, with unresolved D. V lost 0 bases, J lost 0 bases, and 8 bases lay in between. The germline gives CDR1 LGHNA, CDR2 YNFKEQ. CDR3 length: 16 amino acids. The CDR3 spells CASSQEIGATNEKLFF. The CDR3 nucleotides are TGTGCCAGCAGCCAAGAAATCGGTGCAACTAATGAAAAACTGTTTTTT.

Ten or more counts support this clonotype. The chain links TRBV12-3 or TRBV12-4 to TRBJ2-3, with 7 positions matching TRBD2. J gave up 4 bases and V 3 bases, and 7 bases lay outside the gene matches. The CDR3 is made up of 15 amino acids. CDR3: CASSFQTSMADTQYF. The DNA of the CDR3 is TGTGCCAGCAGTTTTCAGACTAGCATGGCAGATACGCAGTATTTT.

At least ten counts were recorded for this clonotype. The chain uses TRBV5-1 and TRBJ2-1; D may be TRBD2 (5 bases). V lost 1 base and J 6 bases, leaving 14 bases between the germline ends. This CDR3 spans 15 amino acids. Germline V gene sequence: CDR1 SGHRS, CDR2 YFSETQ. CDR3 nucleotides: TGCGCCAGCAGCTTGAGTCTAGCAGTGGGCAATGAGCAGTTCTTC. Its protein product is CASSLSLAVGNEQFF.

CDR3 DNA sequence: TGTGCCAGCAGTGAAGCCCCCGATGACTACTGGTCCTACAATGAGCAGTTCTTC. Amino acid sequence: CASSEAPDDYWSYNEQFF. This sequence joins TRBV6-1 and TRBJ2-1, with D possibly matching TRBD2 (5 bases). The CDR3 totals 18 residues. Germline lookup yields CDR1 MNHNS and CDR2 SASEGT. V gave up 0 bases and J gave up 1 base, with 16 bases separating them.

This clonotype was found many times. J is TRBJ2-7 and V is TRBV7-8; D is tentatively TRBD1 or TRBD2 (6 bases each). Trimming took 2 bases from V and 6 from J, leaving 20 bases between them. The CDR3 is 16 amino acids. From germline, CDR1 is SGHVS and CDR2 FQNEAQ. CDR3 sequence reads: CASSLLGGTAPLEQYF. The CDR3 bases are TGTGCCAGCAGCTTATTAGGGGGGACTGCCCCCCTCGAGCAGTACTTC.

This clonotype showed up many times. The rearrangement links TRBV3-1 to TRBJ1-5; unclear D gene. This CDR3 region has 14 residues. Trimming took 1 base from V and 7 from J, leaving 11 bases between them. The germline gives CDR1 LGHDT, CDR2 YNNKEL (reference sequence). CDR3 nucleotide sequence: TGTGCCAGCAGCCAAGGAGAATTCTTCCAGCCCCAGCATTTT. Its protein is CASSQGEFFQPQHF.

This clonotype was observed many times. This rearrangement joins TRBV28 to TRBJ1-2; D is undetermined. V lost 6 bases, J lost 4 bases, and 12 bases lay in between. Looked up from germline, CDR1 is MDHEN and CDR2 is SYDVKM. The CDR3 totals 13 residues. Written as DNA, the CDR3 is TGTGCCAGCAGCCAGGTGGGGAGCTATGGCTACACCTTC. Its protein product is CASSQVGSYGYTF.

This chain uses TRBV7-2 with TRBJ2-1; 11 nucleotides agree with TRBD2. Germline loops: CDR1 SGHTA, CDR2 FQGNSA. There are 15 residues in the CDR3. V gave up 6 bases and J gave up 4 bases; unmatched junction bases: 5. The CDR3 is CASRLTSGEYNEQFF. CDR3 nucleotide sequence: TGTGCCAGCAGGCTGACTAGCGGGGAATACAATGAGCAGTTCTTC.

This clonotype turned up a few times. V gene TRBV28 combines with J gene TRBJ2-5, with 10 bases fitting TRBD1. CDR1 is MDHEN, CDR2 SYDVKM, per germline. The CDR3 spans 17 residues. The trim removed 2 bases at V and 5 bases at J, leaving 11 bases unmatched. The CDR3 DNA follows: TGTGCCAGCAGTTTAACGGACAGGGGGATCAAGGGGGAGACCCAGTACTTC. Its protein is CASSLTDRGIKGETQYF.

In its sample, this clonotype was seen many times. The rearrangement uses TRBV7-9 and TRBJ2-7; 8 bases are a match to TRBD1. V lost 1 base and J lost 3; bases outside the gene matches: 8. The CDR3 is made up of 16 amino acids. In germline, CDR1 is SEHNR, CDR2 FQNEAQ (reference sequence). The chain's CDR3 is CASSLVLQGADYEQYF. CDR3 DNA sequence: TGTGCCAGCAGCTTAGTTCTCCAGGGGGCTGACTACGAGCAGTACTTC.

This clonotype was observed a handful of times. A much larger clone differs from this one at a single base, so this may be a read error. The chain has TRBV7-3 and TRBJ2-5; the D call may be TRBD1 or TRBD2 (5 bases each). CDR1 is SGHTA and CDR2 is FQGTGA in the germline V gene. The CDR3 is 15 amino acids. The CDR3, as DNA: TGTGCCAGCGGCTTATCAAGGGGAGATCAAGAGACCCAGTACTTC. Translating it yields CASGLSRGDQETQYF.

This chain joins TRBV20-1 and TRBJ1-2, with a weak D call TRBD1 (5 bases). The CDR3 is 15 amino acids. Germline CDR1 and CDR2: DFQATT and SNEGSKA (reference sequence). CDR3 nucleotides: TGCAGAACCTCCGGGGACCACCAAGAAGTCTATGGCTACACCTTC. Its translation is CRTSGDHQEVYGYTF.

The sample holds many counts of this clonotype. This chain uses TRBV7-2 with TRBJ2-4; D call uncertain. CDR1 is SGHTA, CDR2 FQGNSA, per germline. Trimming took off 5 bases at V and 0 bases at J, with 11 bases between the two ends. The CDR3 consists of 15 residues. The CDR3 DNA is TGTGCCAGCAGCGCCTCGTGGGTAGCCAAAAACATTCAGTACTTC. Amino acid sequence: CASSASWVAKNIQYF.

Details on this clonotype: One end of the junction does not line up with germline, which may come from a read error. This chain links TRBV20-1 with TRBJ1-1; no definite D call. Germline CDR1 and CDR2: DFQATT and SNEGSKA (reference sequence). CDR3 size: 10 residues. CDR3 amino acids: CGARLDWAFF. In nucleotides, the CDR3 is TGCGGTGCTAGATTAGACTGGGCTTTCTTT.

The table lists this clonotype with many counts. V usage is TRBV7-2 and J usage is TRBJ2-3; D gene ambiguous. V lost 2 bases and J lost 5, with 8 bases in between. The germline CDR1 and CDR2 sequences are SGHTA and FQGNSA. The CDR3 consists of 13 residues. The DNA of the CDR3 is TGTGCCAGCAGCTTAATAGCTGGAGATACGCAGTATTTT. It specifies CASSLIAGDTQYF. Drawing the rest from reference TRBV7-2 and TRBJ2-3, the complete variable domain is GAGVSQSPSNKVTEKGKDVELRCDPISGHTALYWYRQSLGQGLEFLIYFQGNSAPDKSGLPSDRFSAERTGGSVSTLTIQRTQQEDSAVYLCASSLIAGDTQYFGPGTRLTVL.

At least ten counts were recorded for this clonotype. Here the CDR3 DNA reads TGTGCCAGCAGTTTAGGGACAGGGAATTCACCCCTCCACTTT. Translated: CASSLGTGNSPLHF. This chain joins TRBV27 and TRBJ1-6, with 9 bases identical to TRBD1. Trimming at V came to 2 bases and at J to 7 bases, leaving 0 bases not matched to a gene. The germline V gene has CDR1 MNHEY and CDR2 SMNVEV (reference sequence). The CDR3 runs 14 residues.

V is TRBV15 and J is TRBJ1-2; D not certain. CDR1 and CDR2 from the germline V gene are LNHNV and YYDKDF (reference sequence). This CDR3 has 13 residues. V shed 0 bases and J shed 7 bases, with 9 bases lying between them. The CDR3 loop reads CATSRDRLGGYTF. The CDR3 DNA is TGTGCCACCAGCAGAGACCGCCTGGGTGGCTACACCTTC.

This clonotype was found many times. The chain uses TRBV30 and TRBJ1-6, with a tentative D call TRBD1 (5 bases). V was trimmed by 4 bases and J by 0 bases, leaving 7 bases between them. Germline CDR1 and CDR2: GTSNPN and SVGIG (reference sequence). The CDR3 spans 14 residues. CDR3 sequence (DNA): TGTGCCTGGATGAGGGGCTCCTATAATTCACCCCTCCACTTT. It translates to CAWMRGSYNSPLHF.

This clonotype was recorded many times. The chain links TRBV11-1 to TRBJ2-3; D possibly corresponds to TRBD1 (6 bases). Germline CDR1 reads SGHAT; CDR2 reads FQDESV (reference sequence). The CDR3 is made up of 14 amino acids. With 5 bases removed from V and 7 bases from J, the gap between germline ends came to 16 bases. CDR3 DNA: TGTGCCAGCAGCCGAAATGGACAGCTGAATACGCAGTATTTT. Translating gives CASSRNGQLNTQYF.

This clonotype was seen repeatedly, ten times or more. This rearrangement joins TRBV2 to TRBJ1-1; D is undetermined. The germline V gene encodes CDR1 SNHLY and CDR2 FYNNEI. The CDR3 spans 13 residues. V shed 4 bases and J shed 6 bases, with 12 bases lying between them. The CDR3 nucleotides read TGTGCCAGCAGTGTCGAGATTTGGTCTGAAGCTTTCTTT. Residues: CASSVEIWSEAFF.

This clonotype has ten or more counts. The CDR3 coding sequence is TGTGCCAGCAGCTTAGCGAGTAGCGGGACACTCCCGCAGTATTTT. As protein: CASSLASSGTLPQYF. The chain is built from TRBV7-2 and TRBJ2-3; 8 bases map to TRBD2. CDR3 size: 15 residues. Trimming removed 0 bases from V and 10 bases from J; junction bases left unmatched: 9. Germline V gene data show CDR1 as SGHTA and CDR2 as FQGNSA.

This clonotype was seen only a few times. The CDR3 here is CASSFQGVTGNTIYF. In DNA, the CDR3 is TGTGCCAGCAGTTTCCAGGGGGTGACTGGAAACACCATATATTTT. The chain joins TRBV12-3 or TRBV12-4 to TRBJ1-3, with 7 bases aligning to TRBD1. The CDR3 covers 15 residues. V was pared by 3 bases and J by 2 bases, with 4 bases of the junction left unmatched.

This clonotype was seen repeatedly, ten times or more. The chain employs TRBV28 and TRBJ2-1; D tentatively reads TRBD1 or TRBD2 (5 bases each). Germline V lookup: CDR1 MDHEN, CDR2 SYDVKM. Deletions cut 2 bases from V and 8 bases from J, with 10 bases between. CDR3 length equals 13 residues. The CDR3 protein is CASSLPRGDEQFF. For the CDR3, the DNA is TGTGCCAGCAGTTTACCACGGGGCGATGAGCAGTTCTTC.

This clonotype was seen only a few times. V gene TRBV5-5 combines with J gene TRBJ1-2; 8 nucleotides line up with TRBD1. This CDR3 is 13 amino acids long. V lost 1 base to trimming and J lost 10 bases; unmatched junction nucleotides: 6. CDR1 is SGHKS and CDR2 is YYEKEE in the germline V gene (reference sequence). CDR3 amino acids: CASSLWDRPLYTF. The CDR3 nucleotides read TGTGCCAGCAGCTTGTGGGACAGGCCGCTCTACACCTTC.

This clonotype was seen repeatedly, ten times or more. The chain links TRBV27 to TRBJ2-7, with D possibly TRBD1 on 6 matching bases. The germline V gene has CDR1 MNHEY and CDR2 SMNVEV (reference sequence). Trimming removed 6 bases at V and 2 bases at J, with 17 bases between. CDR3 length: 15 residues. The CDR3 loop is CASSREQGVPYEQYF. The CDR3 DNA follows: TGTGCCAGCAGCCGGGAACAGGGAGTTCCCTACGAGCAGTACTTC.

This clonotype came up a few times. The V call is TRBV28, the J call TRBJ1-5, with D perhaps TRBD1 (5 bases). The CDR3 contains 19 residues. Germline lookup yields CDR1 MDHEN and CDR2 SYDVKM. The V and J ends lost 5 bases and 2 bases respectively, with 25 bases between them. CDR3 bases: TGTGCCAGCAGTCCGCTTTCGTGGGGCAAGTTTTGGGGCAATCAGCCCCAGCATTTT. This sequence encodes CASSPLSWGKFWGNQPQHF.

Only a few counts were recorded for this clonotype. The chain carries TRBV4-2 and TRBJ1-1; 8 bases agree with TRBD1. The CDR3 is 15 amino acids. Trimming at V came to 0 bases and at J to 8 bases, leaving 8 bases not matched to a gene. CDR1 is LGHNA and CDR2 is YNFKEQ in the germline V gene. CDR3 protein: CASSQDFGQGAEAFF. In nucleotides, the CDR3 is TGTGCCAGCAGCCAAGATTTTGGGCAGGGGGCGGAAGCTTTCTTT.

This clonotype has at least ten counts. J is TRBJ1-1 and V is TRBV2, with D unresolved. The germline V and J ends were trimmed by 3 bases and 2 bases, with 10 bases remaining between them. CDR1 is SNHLY, CDR2 FYNNEI, per germline. CDR3 size: 14 residues. The CDR3 nucleotides are TGTGCCAGCAGTGAGGCAGTTGGTAACACTGAAGCTTTCTTT. Encoded protein: CASSEAVGNTEAFF.